This TCR beta chain was obtained from a study of shared clonotypes between healthy human individuals. TCRdb's copy holds only in-frame clones and misses some; the assay was immunoSEQ multiplex PCR. Of about 2 million clones in the sample, roughly 96% were seen once. The length of the CDR3 is 16 residues. Germline V gene lookup returns CDR1 SEHNR and CDR2 FQNEAQ (reference sequence). V was trimmed by 1 base and J by 0 bases, leaving 13 bases between them. The J gene is TRBJ2-7, the V gene TRBV7-9; D is perhaps TRBD1 (5 bases). Sequenced sample: naive CD4+ T cells sorted from blood. Stated subset: CD45RA+ positively selected. This TCR was recovered from a man aged 18 to 35 in good health. The CDR3 nucleotides are TGTGCCAGCAGCTTAGGTGACAGCTTCAGCTCCTACGAGCAGTACTTC. This sequence encodes CASSLGDSFSSYEQYF. The full variable domain, in which reference TRBV7-9 and TRBJ2-7 provide the parts outside the CDR3, is DTGVSQNPRHKITKRGQNVTFRCDPISEHNRLYWYRQTLGQGPEFLTYFQNEAQLEKSRLLSDRFSAERPKGSFSTLEIQRTEQGDSAMYLCASSLGDSFSSYEQYFGPGTRLTVT.